The TCR beta chain under discussion was sequenced for a study of blood T cells in healthy people across ages. Germline V gene sequence: CDR1 DFQATT, CDR2 SNEGSKA (reference sequence). The CDR3 loop spans 16 amino acids. The ends lost 5 bases at V and 2 bases at J; junction bases unmatched: 6. The second PCR ran 7 to 11 cycles with a sample-barcoded 5' primer and J-beta primers. TCRdb processed the 5' RACE reads anew with MiXCR; each CDR3 protein has one entry. The data hold over a million distinct CDR3 sequences, with 45% to 70% observed a single time. The receptor was isolated from a young man in good health. The sequencing input was blood. J is TRBJ2-3 and V is TRBV20-1; 14 nucleotides align to TRBD2. In DNA, the CDR3 is TGCAGTGCTGTGGGACTAGCGGGGGTGAACACAGATACGCAGTATTTT. Its translation: CSAVGLAGVNTDTQYF.